This record covers a single T cell receptor beta chain. This entry belongs to a study of T cell changes during pregnancy in multiple sclerosis. TCRdb's table, derived via immunoSEQ multiplex PCR, lists solely in-frame clones and lacks some. This table holds 100,000 or so clones, approximately 95% found once. Germline V gene lookup returns CDR1 MDHEN and CDR2 SYDVKM. The ends were cut back, 2 bases at V and 5 bases at J, with 11 bases in the middle. The CDR3 loop spans 14 amino acids. The TCR sequence derives from a female donor in good health, enrolled as a control in a pregnancy study. The sequencing used peripheral blood, collected after pregnancy. The chain links TRBV28 to TRBJ2-3; TRBD2 might be the D (5 bases). This CDR3 is CASSLMGEGDTQYF. The CDR3 nucleotides are TGTGCCAGCAGTTTAATGGGTGAGGGAGATACGCAGTATTTT.